The sequence of this TCR beta chain was determined in a study of T-cell memory formation after mild COVID-19. Trimming took 4 bases from V and 5 from J, leaving 17 bases between them. CDR1 and CDR2 (germline): SGHTA, FQGTGA. The CDR3 length is 15 residues. As concerns this clonotype: No antigen is known for it.

Study-wide findings and caveats: CD4/CD8 balance characterized clones contracting day 15 to 85, and CD4+ skew characterized later expanders.

From the 5' RACE reads, TCRdb called clonotypes with MiXCR, one entry per CDR3 protein. The data hold 14,000 to 15,000 distinct CDR3 sequences, with over 20% observed a single time. V is TRBV7-3 and J is TRBJ2-5; D is unresolved. This TCR came from a man younger than 35 who had mild COVID-19 (a few samples of this study predate the infection). Cell type and time point are not known. Sequenced sample: PBMCs or a T cell subset sorted from them (not recorded which). In DNA form, the CDR3 reads TGTGCCAGCAGCTCCGGACCTTTCCCCATGGAGACCCAGTACTTC. It encodes CASSSGPFPMETQYF.